This TCR beta chain comes out of a study of blood T cells in healthy people across ages. The study's findings and limits: When set beside aged donors, long-lived donors presented more naive CD4+ cells and higher diversity. With donor CMV status unknown, expanded clonotype changes were possibly confounded.

This clonotype was counted a few times. Its target is not known. Germline CDR1 is KGHDR and CDR2 is SFDVKD. Germline trimming cut 3 bases from V and 3 bases from J; bases unmatched to any gene: 8. CDR3 length: 16 amino acids. Isolation of PBMCs gave at least 7 million cells per sample. A minimum of 6 micrograms of total RNA was extracted per sample. PCR was performed a second time for about 7 to 11 cycles using a sample-barcoded 5' primer and a J-beta primer mix. Via MiXCR, TCRdb re-called the 5' RACE reads, giving one row per CDR3 protein. The sample has around 1.5 million distinct CDR3 sequences, 45% to 70% seen once; the top ten hold approximately 7%.

This chain links TRBV24-1 with TRBJ2-3, with 7 positions matching TRBD1. The clonotype comes from a man between 18 and 35 years old in good health. The sample taken for sequencing was blood. CDR3 loop: CATSDPSTGNTDTQYF. In DNA form, the CDR3 reads TGTGCCACCAGTGATCCATCGACAGGGAATACAGATACGCAGTATTTT.